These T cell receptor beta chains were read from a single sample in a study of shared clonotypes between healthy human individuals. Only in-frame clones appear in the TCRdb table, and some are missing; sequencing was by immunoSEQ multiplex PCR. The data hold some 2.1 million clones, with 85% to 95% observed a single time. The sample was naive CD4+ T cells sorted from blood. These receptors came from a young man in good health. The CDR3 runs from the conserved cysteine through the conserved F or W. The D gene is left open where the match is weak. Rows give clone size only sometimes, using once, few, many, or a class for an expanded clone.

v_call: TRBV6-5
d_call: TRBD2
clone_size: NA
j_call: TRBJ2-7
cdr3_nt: TGTGCCAGCAGTAACGGGAGGCACGAGCAGTACTTC
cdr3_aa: CASSNGRHEQYF

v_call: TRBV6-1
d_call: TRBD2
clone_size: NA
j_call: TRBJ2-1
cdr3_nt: TGTGCCAGCAGTGGACCACGCGGGGGGCCCTACAATGAGCAGTTCTTC
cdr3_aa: CASSGPRGGPYNEQFF

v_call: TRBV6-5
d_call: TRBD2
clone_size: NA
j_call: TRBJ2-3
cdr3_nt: TGTGCCAGCACCCCCGCGGGAGTTGAAGATACGCAGTATTTT
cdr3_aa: CASTPAGVEDTQYF

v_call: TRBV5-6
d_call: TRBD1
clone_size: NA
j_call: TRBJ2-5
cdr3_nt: TGTGCCAGCTACAAGTTCCGGGACAGGGTCCAAGAGACCCAGTACTTC
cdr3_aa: CASYKFRDRVQETQYF

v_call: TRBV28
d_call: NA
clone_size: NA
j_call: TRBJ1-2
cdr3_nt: TGTGCCAGCAGTTTACAGGGGCACTATGGCTACACCTTC
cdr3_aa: CASSLQGHYGYTF

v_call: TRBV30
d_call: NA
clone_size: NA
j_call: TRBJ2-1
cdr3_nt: TGTGCCTGGAGTGGGCAGTTTGAGCAGTTCTTC
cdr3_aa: CAWSGQFEQFF

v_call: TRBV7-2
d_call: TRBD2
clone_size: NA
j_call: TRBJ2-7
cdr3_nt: TGTGCCAGCAGCCTACTAGCGGGAATCTCCTACGAGCAGTACTTC
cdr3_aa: CASSLLAGISYEQYF

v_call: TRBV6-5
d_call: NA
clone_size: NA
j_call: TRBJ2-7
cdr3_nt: TGTGCCAGCAGCCGGGGTCCTAGCTCCTACGAGCAGTACTTC
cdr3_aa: CASSRGPSSYEQYF

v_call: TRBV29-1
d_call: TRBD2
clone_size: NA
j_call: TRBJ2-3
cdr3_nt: TGCAGCGTCAGAACGTCACGGGGGGCAGATACGCAGTATTTT
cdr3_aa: CSVRTSRGADTQYF

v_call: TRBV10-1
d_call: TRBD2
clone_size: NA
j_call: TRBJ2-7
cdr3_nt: TGCGCCAGCAGTGGACTAGCGGGACCTACAGAGCAGTACTTC
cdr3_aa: CASSGLAGPTEQYF

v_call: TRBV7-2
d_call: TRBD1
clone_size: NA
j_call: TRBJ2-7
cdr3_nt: TGTGCCAGCAGCCGACAGGGCCTCTCCTACGAGCAGTACTTC
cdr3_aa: CASSRQGLSYEQYF

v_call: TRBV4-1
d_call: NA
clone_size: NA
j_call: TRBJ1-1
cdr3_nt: TGCGCCAGCAGCCTGGATGGGACCCAGCCGGAAGAAGCTTTCTTT
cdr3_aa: CASSLDGTQPEEAFF

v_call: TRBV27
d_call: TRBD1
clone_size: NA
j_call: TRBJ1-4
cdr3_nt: TGTGCCAGCAGTCTTTACGTGAGGGGGCGCGATGAAAAACTGTTTTTT
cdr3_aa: CASSLYVRGRDEKLFF

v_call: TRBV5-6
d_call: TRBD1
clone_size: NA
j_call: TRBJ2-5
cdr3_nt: TGTGCCAGCAGCTTGGGGACAGGGGGAAGGGAGACCCAGTACTTC
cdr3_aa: CASSLGTGGRETQYF

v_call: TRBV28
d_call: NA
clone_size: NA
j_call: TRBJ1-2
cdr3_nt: TGTGCCAGCAGTAACAGTTATGGCTACACCTTC
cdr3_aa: CASSNSYGYTF

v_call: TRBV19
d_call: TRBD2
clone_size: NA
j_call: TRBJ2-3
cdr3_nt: TGTGCCAGTAGTCCGCGGACTAGCGGGAGGACCACAGATACGCAGTATTTT
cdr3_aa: CASSPRTSGRTTDTQYF

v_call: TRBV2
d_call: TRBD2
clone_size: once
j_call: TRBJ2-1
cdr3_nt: TGTGCCAGCCTGGCCAGCGGGAGGTACAATGAGCAGTTCTTC
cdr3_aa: CASLASGRYNEQFF

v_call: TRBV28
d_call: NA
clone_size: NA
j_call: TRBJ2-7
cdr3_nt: TGTGCCAGCAGTTTTTCCCCGGCTTACGAGCAGTACTTC
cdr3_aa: CASSFSPAYEQYF

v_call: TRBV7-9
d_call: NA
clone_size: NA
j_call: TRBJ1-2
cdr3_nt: TGTGCCAGCAGCGGGGTCCCAGGTCTCTCAGCTAACTATGGCTACACCTTC
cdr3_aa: CASSGVPGLSANYGYTF

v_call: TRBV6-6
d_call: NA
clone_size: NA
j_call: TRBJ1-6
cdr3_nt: TGTGCCAGCAGTTCCCGACAGGCTTCACCCCTCCACTTT
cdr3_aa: CASSSRQASPLHF

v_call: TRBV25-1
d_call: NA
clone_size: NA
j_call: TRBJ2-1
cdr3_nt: TGTGCCAGCAGCCCGACTATAGGGCTAGACTCCTACAATGAGCAGTTCTTC
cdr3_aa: CASSPTIGLDSYNEQFF

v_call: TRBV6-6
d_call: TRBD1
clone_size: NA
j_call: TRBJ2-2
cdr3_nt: TGTGCCAGCAATAGACAGGGCGAGGCCGGGGAGCTGTTTTTT
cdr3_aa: CASNRQGEAGELFF

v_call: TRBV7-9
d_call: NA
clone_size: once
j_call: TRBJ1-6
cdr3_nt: TGTGCCAGCAGCTTATCCGGCCTCTATAATTCACCCCTCCACTTT
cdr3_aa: CASSLSGLYNSPLHF

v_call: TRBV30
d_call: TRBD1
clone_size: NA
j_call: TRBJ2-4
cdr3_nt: TGTGCCTGGTCCAGGGGGATTCTAGCCAAAAACATTCAGTACTTC
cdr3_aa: CAWSRGILAKNIQYF

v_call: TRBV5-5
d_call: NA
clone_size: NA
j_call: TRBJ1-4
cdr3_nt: TGTGCCAGCCTAAAGACTATTGGGGAAAAACTGTTTTTT
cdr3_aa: CASLKTIGEKLFF

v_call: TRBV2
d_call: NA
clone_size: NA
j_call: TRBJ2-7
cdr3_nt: TGTGCCAGCGAACAGTTCCCCTACGAGCAGTACTTC
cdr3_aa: CASEQFPYEQYF

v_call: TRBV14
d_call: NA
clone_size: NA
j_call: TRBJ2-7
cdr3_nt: TGTGCCAGCAGCCAAGACCCTCTTCCGGGACCAGGCTACGAGCAGTACTTC
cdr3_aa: CASSQDPLPGPGYEQYF

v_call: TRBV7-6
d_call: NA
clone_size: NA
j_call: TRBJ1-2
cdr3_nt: TGTGCCAGCAGCCTAGGGGTTCTGGGTGGCTACACCTTC
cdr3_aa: CASSLGVLGGYTF

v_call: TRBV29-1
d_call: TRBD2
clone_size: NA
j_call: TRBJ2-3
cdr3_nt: TGCAGCGGGAGGACTAGCACTATCACAGATACGCAGTATTTT
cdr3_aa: CSGRTSTITDTQYF

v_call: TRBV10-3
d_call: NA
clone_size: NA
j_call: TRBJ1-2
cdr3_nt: TGTGCCATCAGTGATTTTAGTAGTAAGGATGGCTACACCTTC
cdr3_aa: CAISDFSSKDGYTF

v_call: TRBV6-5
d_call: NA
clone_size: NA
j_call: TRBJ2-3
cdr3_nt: TGTGCCACAAGGCGAGGGAGCACAGATACGCAGTATTTT
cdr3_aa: CATRRGSTDTQYF

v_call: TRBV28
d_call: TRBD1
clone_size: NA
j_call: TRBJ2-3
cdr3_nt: TGTGCCAGCAGTCTACAGGGGGGCACAGATACGCAGTATTTT
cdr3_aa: CASSLQGGTDTQYF

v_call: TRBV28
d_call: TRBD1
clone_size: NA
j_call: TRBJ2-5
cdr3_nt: TGTGCCAGCAGCCTTTATAGTACGGGACAGGGGATTCAAGAGACCCAGTACTTC
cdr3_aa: CASSLYSTGQGIQETQYF

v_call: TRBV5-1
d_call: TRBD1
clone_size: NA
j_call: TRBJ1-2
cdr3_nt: TGCGCCAGCAGCCTCAGGACAGGGCCCTATGGCTACACCTTC
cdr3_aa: CASSLRTGPYGYTF

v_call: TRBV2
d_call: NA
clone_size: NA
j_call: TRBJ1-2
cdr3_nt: TGTGCCAGCAGTGAATCGGGCGGACCCTATGGCTACACCTTC
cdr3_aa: CASSESGGPYGYTF

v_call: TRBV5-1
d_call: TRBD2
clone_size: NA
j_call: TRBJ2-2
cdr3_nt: TGCGCCAGCAACGTCCACGGGGGGGGCCCCGGGGAGCTGTTTTTT
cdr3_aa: CASNVHGGGPGELFF

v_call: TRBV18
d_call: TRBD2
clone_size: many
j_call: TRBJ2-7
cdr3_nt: TGTGCCAGCTCACTGGGACTAGCGGGAGTCGACGAGCAGTACTTC
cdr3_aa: CASSLGLAGVDEQYF

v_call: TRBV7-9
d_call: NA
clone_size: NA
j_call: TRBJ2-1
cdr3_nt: TGTGCCAGCAGCTTAAGCGGTTCCTACAATGAGCAGTTCTTC
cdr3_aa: CASSLSGSYNEQFF

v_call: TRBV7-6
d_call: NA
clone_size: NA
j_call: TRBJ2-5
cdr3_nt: TGTGCCAGCAGCGATGGGGAGCCCGGGGAGACCCAGTACTTC
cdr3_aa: CASSDGEPGETQYF

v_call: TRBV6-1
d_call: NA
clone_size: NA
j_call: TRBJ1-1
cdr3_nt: TGTGCCAGCAGTGAAATAGGGGCGGTAGGGACTGAAGCTTTCTTT
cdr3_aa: CASSEIGAVGTEAFF

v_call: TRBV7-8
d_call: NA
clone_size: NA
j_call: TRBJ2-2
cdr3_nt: TGTGCCAGCAGCCCGGGACTCAAGGACTTCACCGGGGAGCTGTTTTTT
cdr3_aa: CASSPGLKDFTGELFF

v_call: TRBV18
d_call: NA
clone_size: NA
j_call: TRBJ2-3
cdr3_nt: TGTGCCAGCTCCCTAGGCCTCTCAACTAGCACAGATACGCAGTATTTT
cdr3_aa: CASSLGLSTSTDTQYF

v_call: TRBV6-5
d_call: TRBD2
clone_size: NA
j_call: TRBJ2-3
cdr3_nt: TGTGCCAGCAGTCGAGCGGGAGCCACAGATACGCAGTATTTT
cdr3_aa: CASSRAGATDTQYF

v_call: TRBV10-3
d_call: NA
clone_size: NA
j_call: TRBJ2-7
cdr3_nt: TGTGCCATCAGTGGGAACTACGAGCAGTACTTC
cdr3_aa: CAISGNYEQYF

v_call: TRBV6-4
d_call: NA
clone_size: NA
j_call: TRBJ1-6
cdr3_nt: TGTGCCAGCAGTGAGTATCCGGGACTCTCTGCACCCCTCCACTTT
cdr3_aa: CASSEYPGLSAPLHF

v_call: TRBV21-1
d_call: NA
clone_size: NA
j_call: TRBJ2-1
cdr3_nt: TGTGCCAGCATCGGCACAGGGGGTATGACTTGCTGGGCGTTAGTCAATGAGCAGTTCTTC
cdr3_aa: CASIGTGGMTCWALVNEQFF

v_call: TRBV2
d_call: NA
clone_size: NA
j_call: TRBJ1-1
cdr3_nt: TGTGCCAGCGGGAAGATGGGGGGAACCACTGAAGCTTTCTTT
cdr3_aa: CASGKMGGTTEAFF

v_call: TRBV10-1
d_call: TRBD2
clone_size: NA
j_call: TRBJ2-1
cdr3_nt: TGCGCCAGCATGCCGGGACTAGCGGGAGAAGAGCAGTTCTTC
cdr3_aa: CASMPGLAGEEQFF